This entry concerns a single TCR beta chain. The antigen is not known. The CDR3 length is 13 residues. Trimming took 3 bases from V and 6 from J; bases not matched to a gene: 5. Germline lookup yields CDR1 MNHEY and CDR2 SMNVEV (reference sequence). Primers for the PCR totalled 60 Vbeta and 13 Jbeta. This table comes from immunoSEQ multiplex PCR, and its TCRdb copy is limited to in-frame clones, with some not included. Of around 190,000 clones in the sample, approximately 84% were seen once. The sample comes from a study of cytomegalovirus exposure and HLA in healthy donors. Notes on the study in general: The study carried out a later analysis of TCR beta sequences. It associated approximately 17,000 of them with specific HLA alleles at a false discovery rate of 0.05.

The J gene is TRBJ2-7, the V gene TRBV27, with TRBD2 identical over 7 bases. The receptor was derived from a female donor in good health and CMV-seronegative. Sequencing was performed on PBMCs. This CDR3 reads CASSLTSSAEQYF. CDR3 DNA sequence: TGTGCCAGCAGTTTGACTAGCTCAGCCGAGCAGTACTTC.